These T cell receptor beta chains were read from a single sample in a study of chemoradiotherapy in HPV16-positive cancers. The table came from immunoSEQ multiplex PCR; TCRdb's copy has only in-frame clones and leaves some out. The table lists about 2,200 clones, 80% to 90% of them singletons. The sequencing used tumor tissue, collected from a patient who underwent chemoradiotherapy. The origin of the receptors is a human donor with HPV-associated anogenital cancer. Each CDR3 is given without its conserved first and last residue. Fields, in order: D gene, V gene, clone size, J gene, CDR3 protein. The D gene is left open where the match is weak. Clone size, where shown, is once, few, many, or a class for clones that have expanded.

d_call: NA; v_call: TRBV19; clone_size: few; j_call: TRBJ1-1; cdr3_aa: ASSARLGLVNTEAF
d_call: NA; v_call: TRBV28; clone_size: NA; j_call: TRBJ1-2; cdr3_aa: ASSSGSYGARTDGYT
d_call: NA; v_call: TRBV7-9; clone_size: NA; j_call: TRBJ2-2; cdr3_aa: ASSLSAFWEVSHTGELF
d_call: TRBD2; v_call: TRBV30; clone_size: NA; j_call: TRBJ2-2; cdr3_aa: AWSPQRGFSGELF
d_call: NA; v_call: TRBV2; clone_size: NA; j_call: TRBJ1-5; cdr3_aa: ASSGNPNSNQPQH
d_call: TRBD2; v_call: TRBV4-2; clone_size: NA; j_call: TRBJ2-7; cdr3_aa: ASSQGFAGGGYEQY
d_call: NA; v_call: TRBV4-2; clone_size: NA; j_call: TRBJ2-7; cdr3_aa: ASSQVGTGPYEQY
d_call: NA; v_call: TRBV7-2; clone_size: NA; j_call: TRBJ1-1; cdr3_aa: ASSSQQGRLNTEAF
d_call: TRBD1; v_call: TRBV5-6; clone_size: NA; j_call: TRBJ2-7; cdr3_aa: ASSLPGQGARNEQY
d_call: NA; v_call: TRBV6-5; clone_size: NA; j_call: TRBJ2-2; cdr3_aa: ASSTQTGELF
d_call: NA; v_call: TRBV7-9; clone_size: NA; j_call: TRBJ1-1; cdr3_aa: ASTKKEGLSTEAF
d_call: NA; v_call: TRBV4-2; clone_size: NA; j_call: TRBJ2-7; cdr3_aa: ASSQGSGSQALYEQY
d_call: NA; v_call: TRBV5-6; clone_size: NA; j_call: TRBJ2-3; cdr3_aa: ASSYNYFTDTQY
d_call: NA; v_call: TRBV5-6; clone_size: once; j_call: TRBJ1-2; cdr3_aa: ASSGRGYGYT
d_call: NA; v_call: TRBV28; clone_size: NA; j_call: TRBJ1-1; cdr3_aa: ASSAPRGGETEAF
d_call: TRBD1; v_call: TRBV10-3; clone_size: NA; j_call: TRBJ1-6; cdr3_aa: AISADRDYSPLH
d_call: TRBD1; v_call: TRBV28; clone_size: NA; j_call: TRBJ2-2; cdr3_aa: ASRKTGTGNTGELF
d_call: NA; v_call: TRBV5-4; clone_size: NA; j_call: TRBJ2-3; cdr3_aa: ASSLSGPFSTDTQY
d_call: TRBD1; v_call: TRBV18; clone_size: NA; j_call: TRBJ1-2; cdr3_aa: ASSPGQGWNGYT
d_call: NA; v_call: TRBV30; clone_size: NA; j_call: TRBJ1-1; cdr3_aa: ARTLVLNTEAF
d_call: NA; v_call: TRBV19; clone_size: NA; j_call: TRBJ2-3; cdr3_aa: ASSPWGSTDTQY
d_call: NA; v_call: TRBV28; clone_size: NA; j_call: TRBJ1-5; cdr3_aa: ASSLGSKPQH
d_call: NA; v_call: TRBV28; clone_size: NA; j_call: TRBJ2-6; cdr3_aa: ASSFHASGANVLT
d_call: TRBD1; v_call: TRBV15; clone_size: NA; j_call: TRBJ2-1; cdr3_aa: ATSRDTGGSYNEQF
d_call: TRBD1; v_call: TRBV28; clone_size: NA; j_call: TRBJ1-1; cdr3_aa: ASRSGTGGVGTEAF
d_call: NA; v_call: TRBV29-1; clone_size: once; j_call: TRBJ2-7; cdr3_aa: SVDSAPRVGYEQY
d_call: NA; v_call: TRBV7-8; clone_size: NA; j_call: TRBJ2-7; cdr3_aa: ASSATDSPYEQY
d_call: TRBD2; v_call: TRBV7-9; clone_size: NA; j_call: TRBJ2-3; cdr3_aa: ASSRATFNAGEGTDTQY
d_call: NA; v_call: TRBV27; clone_size: NA; j_call: TRBJ2-3; cdr3_aa: ASSLSTVLSDTQY